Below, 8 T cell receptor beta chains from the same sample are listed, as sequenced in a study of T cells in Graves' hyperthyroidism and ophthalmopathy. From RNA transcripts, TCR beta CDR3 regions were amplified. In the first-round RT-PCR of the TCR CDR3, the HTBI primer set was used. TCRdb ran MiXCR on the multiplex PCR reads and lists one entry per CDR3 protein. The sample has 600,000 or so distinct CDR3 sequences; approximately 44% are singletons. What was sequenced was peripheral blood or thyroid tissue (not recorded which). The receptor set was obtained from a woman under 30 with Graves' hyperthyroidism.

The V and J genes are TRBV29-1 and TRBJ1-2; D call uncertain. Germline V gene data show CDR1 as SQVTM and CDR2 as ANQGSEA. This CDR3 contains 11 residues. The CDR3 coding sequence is TGCAGTGCTTTCAGACCCTATGGCTACACCTTC. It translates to CSAFRPYGYTF.

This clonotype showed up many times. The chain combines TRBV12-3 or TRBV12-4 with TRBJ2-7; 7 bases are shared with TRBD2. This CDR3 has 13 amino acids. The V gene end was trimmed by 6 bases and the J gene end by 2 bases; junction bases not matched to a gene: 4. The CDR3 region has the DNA TGTGCCAGCAGCTTGGGGAGGGCCTACGAGCAGTACTTC. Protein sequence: CASSLGRAYEQYF.

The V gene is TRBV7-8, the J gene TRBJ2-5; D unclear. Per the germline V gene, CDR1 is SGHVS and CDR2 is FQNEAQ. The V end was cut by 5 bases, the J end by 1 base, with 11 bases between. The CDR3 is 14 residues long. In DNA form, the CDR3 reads TGTGCCAGCAGCGTGTGGGCCTTCCAAGAGACCCAGTACTTC. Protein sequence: CASSVWAFQETQYF.

CDR3 nucleotides: TGTGCCAGCAGCCGAGACAGTCCCCTTGGGGAGCAGTACTTC. It codes for CASSRDSPLGEQYF. V usage is TRBV5-5 and J usage is TRBJ2-7, with D maybe TRBD1 (5 bases). Trimming stripped 4 bases from V and 7 bases from J, with 18 bases between. Looked up from germline, CDR1 is SGHKS and CDR2 is YYEKEE (reference sequence). The CDR3 length is 14 residues. Together with reference TRBV5-5 and TRBJ2-7, the CDR3 gives the full variable domain: DAGVTQSPTHLIKTRGQQVTLRCSPISGHKSVSWYQQVLGQGPQFIFQYYEKEERGRGNFPDRFSARQFPNYSSELNVNALLLGDSALYLCASSRDSPLGEQYFGPGTRLTVT.

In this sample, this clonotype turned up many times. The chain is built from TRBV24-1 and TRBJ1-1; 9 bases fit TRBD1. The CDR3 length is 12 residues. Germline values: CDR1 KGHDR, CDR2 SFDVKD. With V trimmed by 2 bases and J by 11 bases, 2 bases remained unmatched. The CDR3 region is CATSDYRGLAFF. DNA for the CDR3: TGTGCCACCAGTGATTACAGGGGGCTGGCTTTCTTT.

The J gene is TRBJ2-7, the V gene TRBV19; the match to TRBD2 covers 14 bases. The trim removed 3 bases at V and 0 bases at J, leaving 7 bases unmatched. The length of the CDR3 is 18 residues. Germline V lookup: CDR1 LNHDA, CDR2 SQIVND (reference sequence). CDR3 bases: TGTGCCAGTAGTATCCAGGGACTAGCGGGAGATCGCTCCTACGAGCAGTACTTC. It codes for CASSIQGLAGDRSYEQYF.

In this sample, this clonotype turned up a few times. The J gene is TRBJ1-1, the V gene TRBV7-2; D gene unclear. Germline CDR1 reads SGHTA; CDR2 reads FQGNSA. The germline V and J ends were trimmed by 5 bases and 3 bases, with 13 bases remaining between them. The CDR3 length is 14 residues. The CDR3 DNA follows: TGTGCCAGCAGCCCTCGTATTGGGTACACTGAAGCTTTCTTT. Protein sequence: CASSPRIGYTEAFF.

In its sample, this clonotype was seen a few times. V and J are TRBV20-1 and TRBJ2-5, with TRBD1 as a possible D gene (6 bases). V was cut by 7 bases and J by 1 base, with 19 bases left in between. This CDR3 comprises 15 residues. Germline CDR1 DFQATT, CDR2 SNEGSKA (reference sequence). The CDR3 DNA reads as TGCAGTGTAAGCCCTTTGACAGGATTCCAAGAGACCCAGTACTTC. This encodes CSVSPLTGFQETQYF.